These 3 T cell receptor beta chains share one sample of origin, sequenced in a study of blood T cell repertoires in COVID-19. The method was immunoSEQ multiplex PCR; TCRdb's version includes in-frame clones alone and lacks a portion of them. The repertoire holds 95,000 to 150,000 clones, with 85% as singletons. Sequenced sample: peripheral blood. The source is a man in his fifties or sixties with acute or convalescent COVID-19.

The chain employs TRBV7-2 and TRBJ2-5, with D possibly TRBD1 on 5 matching bases. The CDR3 extends over 13 amino acids. The V end lost 3 bases, the J end lost 5 bases, and 10 bases lay between the germline ends. Germline V gene sequence: CDR1 SGHTA, CDR2 FQGNSA. DNA for the CDR3: TGTGCCAGCAGCTTGGGGCAGACGGAGACCCAGTACTTC. Its translation is CASSLGQTETQYF.

V is TRBV7-2 and J is TRBJ2-2; 9 nucleotides match TRBD1. The germline V gene has CDR1 SGHTA and CDR2 FQGNSA. The V segment lost 4 bases and the J segment 2 bases; nucleotides outside the gene matches: 5. This CDR3 spans 16 amino acids. In nucleotides, the CDR3 is TGTGCCAGCAGCTATTACAGGGGGCGTAACACCGGGGAGCTGTTTTTT. It translates to CASSYYRGRNTGELFF.

The rearrangement links TRBV2 to TRBJ1-2, with 10 bases aligning to TRBD1. This CDR3 is 14 amino acids long. Germline CDR1 SNHLY, CDR2 FYNNEI. J lost 7 bases, V lost 5 bases, and 7 bases had no gene match. CDR3 nucleotide sequence: TGTGCCAGCAGTTCCCCGGGACAGGGGTCTGGCTACACCTTC. This encodes CASSSPGQGSGYTF.